The 25 T cell receptor beta chains below come from one sample, sequenced in a study of monozygotic twins with inflammatory bowel disease. TCRdb re-called the 5' RACE reads and shows each CDR3 protein once, DNA omitted. Its table records hundreds of thousands of distinct CDR3 sequences. The sequenced sample consisted of blood. The source is a human donor with ulcerative colitis or Crohn's disease, or a healthy co-twin of an affected twin (not recorded which).

The V call is TRBV28, the J call TRBJ1-1; TCRdb selects TRBD1, and the lack of DNA leaves this call unchecked. CDR1 and CDR2 (germline): MDHEN, SYDVKM. CDR3 length equals 11 residues. The CDR3 loop reads CASSFYREAFF. Based on the CDR3 plus reference TRBV28 and TRBJ1-1, the full variable domain is DVKVTQSSRYLVKRTGEKVFLECVQDMDHENMFWYRQDPGLGLRLIYFSYDVKMKEKGDIPEGYSVSREKKERFSLILESASTNQTSMYLCASSFYREAFFGQGTRLTVV.

The genes are TRBV6-1 and TRBJ1-5; without DNA, the TCRdb call of TRBD1 cannot be checked. Per the germline V gene, CDR1 is MNHNS and CDR2 is SASEGT. The CDR3 has 13 amino acids. This CDR3 reads CASRVTGNQPQHF.

V is TRBV6-2 or TRBV6-3 and J is TRBJ2-3; TCRdb selects TRBD1, and the lack of DNA leaves this call unchecked. Germline V CDR1 and CDR2: MNHEY, SVGEGT. This CDR3 is built from 14 residues. The CDR3 is CASSHRDRGNTQYF.

The chain uses TRBV20-1 and TRBJ2-1; TCRdb picks TRBD2, but there is no DNA to check that call. This CDR3 has 15 residues. The germline gives CDR1 DFQATT, CDR2 SNEGSKA (reference sequence). The CDR3 region is CSATLFSGGVGEQFF.

The V and J genes are TRBV6-2 or TRBV6-3 and TRBJ2-7; without DNA, the TCRdb call of TRBD1 cannot be checked. Germline V gives CDR1 MNHEY, CDR2 SVGEGT. The CDR3 is 14 residues long. This chain's CDR3 is CASSYPGQAFEQYF.

This rearrangement joins TRBV12-3 or TRBV12-4 to TRBJ2-1; TCRdb names TRBD1, which stays unverified in the absence of DNA. The CDR3 has 14 amino acids. CDR3 sequence reads: CASSFDPPGREQFF.

The chain links TRBV5-6 to TRBJ2-7; lacking DNA, the TRBD1 call made by TCRdb goes unchecked. The CDR3 is 14 amino acids. From germline, CDR1 is SGHDT and CDR2 YYEEEE. CDR3 amino acids: CASSLQGPAYEQYF. The complete variable domain, with remaining parts taken from reference TRBV5-6 and TRBJ2-7, reads DAGVTQSPTHLIKTRGQQVTLRCSPKSGHDTVSWYQQALGQGPQFIFQYYEEEERQRGNFPDRFSGHQFPNYSSELNVNALLLGDSALYLCASSLQGPAYEQYFGPGTRLTVT.

The J gene is TRBJ2-1, the V gene TRBV18. Germline CDR1 KGHSH, CDR2 LQKENI. The CDR3 sequence is 14 residues long. The CDR3 sequence is CASSPMNPDDEQFF.

The chain is built from TRBV20-1 and TRBJ2-1. The CDR3 extends over 11 amino acids. The germline V gene encodes CDR1 DFQATT and CDR2 SNEGSKA (reference sequence). Here the CDR3 reads CSAEYPNEQFF.

The J gene is TRBJ2-7, the V gene TRBV6-2 or TRBV6-3; TCRdb selects TRBD2, and the lack of DNA leaves this call unchecked. This CDR3 comprises 15 residues. Per germline, CDR1 MNHEY and CDR2 SVGEGT. The CDR3 reads CASSYRRDGNYEQYF.

The chain recombines TRBV7-8 with TRBJ2-7. This CDR3 has 14 amino acids. The germline V gene encodes CDR1 SGHVS and CDR2 FQNEAQ. CDR3 residues: CASSLGSLSYEQYF.

CDR3 amino acids: CASSFGAGWTGELFF. The chain couples TRBV6-2 or TRBV6-3 to TRBJ2-2; checking the TCRdb D call of TRBD2 is not possible without DNA. CDR1 MNHEY and CDR2 SVGEGT come from the germline V gene. The CDR3 covers 15 residues.

This rearrangement joins TRBV28 to TRBJ2-3; TCRdb's D gene call, TRBD1, goes unchecked for lack of DNA. The CDR3 is 12 amino acids. The V gene's germline CDR1 is MDHEN and CDR2 SYDVKM. The CDR3 spells CASVTGTDTQYF.

The rearrangement uses TRBV18 and TRBJ2-7. CDR1 KGHSH and CDR2 LQKENI come from the germline V gene. The CDR3 totals 15 residues. The CDR3 here is CASSQGLLATYEQYF.

The chain has TRBV20-1 and TRBJ2-7; checking the TCRdb D call of TRBD2 is not possible without DNA. The V gene's germline CDR1 is DFQATT and CDR2 SNEGSKA (reference sequence). This CDR3 comprises 17 residues. CDR3 sequence reads: CSAPGWGSGSAPFEQYF.

The J gene is TRBJ1-3, the V gene TRBV6-1. Germline V lookup: CDR1 MNHNS, CDR2 SASEGT. The CDR3 runs 14 residues. The CDR3 loop is CASTTQLSGNTIYF.

The genes are TRBV4-2 and TRBJ1-3; with no DNA, the TCRdb D assignment of TRBD1 cannot be verified. The germline V gene encodes CDR1 LGHNA and CDR2 YNFKEQ. This CDR3 spans 20 amino acids. Here the CDR3 reads CASSQDLTGRSIVSGNTIYF.

The CDR3 is CASSAGQGTDTQYF. The rearrangement joins TRBV18 to TRBJ2-3; TCRdb's D call, TRBD1, is unchecked because there is no DNA. In germline, CDR1 is KGHSH, CDR2 LQKENI. The CDR3 is 14 residues long.

The chain links TRBV14 to TRBJ2-5; the TCRdb call, TRBD1, lacks DNA for checking. The CDR3 runs 13 residues. The germline V gene has CDR1 SGHDN and CDR2 FVKESK. The CDR3 region is CASSLGTAETQYF. Complete variable domain (other parts from reference TRBV14 and TRBJ2-5): EAGVTQFPSHSVIEKGQTVTLRCDPISGHDNLYWYRRVMGKEIKFLLHFVKESKQDESGMPNNRFLAERTGGTYSTLKVQPAELEDSGVYFCASSLGTAETQYFGPGTRLLVL.

This sequence joins TRBV7-2 and TRBJ2-5; TCRdb returns TRBD2, unconfirmable since there is no DNA. This CDR3 comprises 12 residues. CDR1 SGHTA and CDR2 FQGNSA come from the germline V gene. The CDR3 sequence: CASSSPRETQYF.

The gene calls are TRBV18 and TRBJ2-3; TCRdb lists TRBD2, though no DNA is available to test this call. Per germline, CDR1 KGHSH and CDR2 LQKENI. The CDR3 runs to 18 residues. Here the CDR3 reads CASSPLVLAGISTDTQYF.

The chain uses TRBV12-3 or TRBV12-4 and TRBJ2-3. The CDR3 contains 11 residues. This CDR3 reads CASTSTDTQYF.

V and J are TRBV11-2 and TRBJ2-7. The CDR3 has 14 amino acids. In germline, CDR1 is SGHAT, CDR2 FQNNGV. CDR3 sequence: CASSLRRSGYEQYF.

V gene TRBV12-3 or TRBV12-4 combines with J gene TRBJ2-3; the TCRdb call, TRBD1, lacks DNA for checking. This CDR3 has 15 amino acids. CDR3 sequence: CASSPRSRVGDTQYF.

V is TRBV29-1 and J is TRBJ2-5. Germline-derived CDR1 and CDR2 are SQVTM and ANQGSEA. There are 11 residues in the CDR3. The CDR3 spells CNGLASETQYF.